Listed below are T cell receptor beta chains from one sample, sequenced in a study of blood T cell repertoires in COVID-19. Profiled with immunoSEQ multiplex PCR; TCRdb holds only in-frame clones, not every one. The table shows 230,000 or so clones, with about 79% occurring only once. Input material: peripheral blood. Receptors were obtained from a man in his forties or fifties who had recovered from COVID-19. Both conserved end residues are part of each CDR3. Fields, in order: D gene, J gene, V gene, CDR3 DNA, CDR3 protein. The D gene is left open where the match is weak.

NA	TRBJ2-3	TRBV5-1	TGCGCCAGCAGGGAACAGGGCGAACCCACAGATACGCAGTATTTT	CASREQGEPTDTQYF
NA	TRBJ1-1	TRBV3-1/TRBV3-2	TGTGCCAGCAGCCAACTGGACGGAGGAACTGAAGCTTTCTTT	CASSQLDGGTEAFF
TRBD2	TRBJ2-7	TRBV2	TGTGCCAGCAGTAGGACTAGCGGGGGACCCTACGAGCAGTACTTC	CASSRTSGGPYEQYF
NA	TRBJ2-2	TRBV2	TGTGCCAGCAGTGGTCAGGGTGGCACCGGGGAGCTGTTTTTT	CASSGQGGTGELFF
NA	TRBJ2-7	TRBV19	TGTGCCAGTCAGGATACCTACGAGCAGTACTTC	CASQDTYEQYF
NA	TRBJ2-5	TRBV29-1	TGCAGCGTTGGACTTATTCAAGAGACCCAGTACTTC	CSVGLIQETQYF
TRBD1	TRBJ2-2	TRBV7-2	TGTGCCAGCAGCCGTAGATGGGACAGGGGGCGACCCGGGGAGCTGTTTTTT	CASSRRWDRGRPGELFF
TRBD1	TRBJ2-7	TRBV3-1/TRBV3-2	TGTGCCAGCAGCAGAAGGGGACAGGGGAACGAGCAGTACTTC	CASSRRGQGNEQYF
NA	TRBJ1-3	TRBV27	TGTGCCAGCAGTCGCGTCGGAGGCGCGGCTGGAAACACCATATATTTT	CASSRVGGAAGNTIYF
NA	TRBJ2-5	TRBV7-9	TGTGCCAGCAGCCCGGTGCAGACCCAGTACTTC	CASSPVQTQYF